The source of this TCR beta chain is a study of cytomegalovirus exposure and HLA in healthy donors. As for the study in general: The study's early data release held about 85 million unique TCRs from HLA-typed donors. Whole-study results and caveats: When analyzed later, a missense DCLRE1C variant was found to be linked to TCR beta V- and J-gene trimming.

Comments on this clone: Its antigen remains unknown.

Germline-derived CDR1 and CDR2 are LGHNA and YSLEER. The CDR3 extends over 19 amino acids. V lost 1 base, J lost 5 bases, and 14 bases stayed unmatched. Likely unrecorded immune exposures existed in these nominally healthy donors. This PCR relied on a set of 60 Vbeta primers and 13 Jbeta primers. The repertoire was sequenced with immunoSEQ multiplex PCR; TCRdb's copy has only in-frame clones and lacks some. The data hold 200,000 or so clones, with roughly 80% observed a single time. The specimen was PBMCs. J is TRBJ2-3 and V is TRBV4-3; 11 bases are shared with TRBD1. The TCR originated in a boy aged 5-17 years in good health and CMV-seronegative. This CDR3 is CASSQAPTGTGGRGDTQYF. The CDR3 DNA follows: TGCGCCAGCAGCCAAGCCCCCACCGGGACAGGGGGTCGAGGAGATACGCAGTATTTT.